The sequence of this TCR beta chain was determined in a study of identical twins. With 6 bases clipped from V and 2 bases from J, the junction kept 8 bases outside the gene matches. Germline V gene data show CDR1 as SEHNR and CDR2 as FQNEAQ (reference sequence). The CDR3 covers 15 residues. There are many counts of this clonotype. TCRdb fed the 5' RACE reads into MiXCR, producing one record per CDR3 protein. The sample carries hundreds of thousands of distinct CDR3 sequences, around 6% recorded once. The source of this sequence is a man aged 18 to 29 in good health. Sequencing was done on a sample of naive T cells sorted from blood. The J gene is TRBJ2-5, the V gene TRBV7-9; TRBD2 matches 8 bases. DNA of the CDR3: TGTGCCAGCAGGTTTAAGGGGACTAGTCAAGAGACCCAGTACTTC. Amino acids: CASRFKGTSQETQYF.